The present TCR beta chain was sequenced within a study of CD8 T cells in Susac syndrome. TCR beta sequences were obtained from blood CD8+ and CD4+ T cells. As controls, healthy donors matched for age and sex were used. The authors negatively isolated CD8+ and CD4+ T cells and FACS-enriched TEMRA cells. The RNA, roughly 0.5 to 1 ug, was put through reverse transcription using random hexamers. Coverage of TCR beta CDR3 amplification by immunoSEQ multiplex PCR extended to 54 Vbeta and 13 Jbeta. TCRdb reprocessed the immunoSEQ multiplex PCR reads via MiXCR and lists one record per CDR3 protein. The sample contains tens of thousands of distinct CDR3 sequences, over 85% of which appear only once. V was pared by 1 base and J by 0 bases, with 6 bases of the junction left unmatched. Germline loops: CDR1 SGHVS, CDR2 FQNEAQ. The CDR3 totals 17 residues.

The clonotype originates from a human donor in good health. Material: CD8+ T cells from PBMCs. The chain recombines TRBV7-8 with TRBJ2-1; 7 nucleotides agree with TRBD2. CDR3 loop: CASSLELGGSSYNEQFF. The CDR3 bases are TGTGCCAGCAGCTTAGAGTTGGGGGGGAGCTCCTACAATGAGCAGTTCTTC.